These 5 T cell receptor beta chains were all obtained from the same sample, sequenced in a study of regulatory T cells in long-lasting Graves disease. Noted time point: newly diagnosed GD, antithyroid drugs for less than 3 months. PBMCs provided the RNA from which the TCR library was made. Through Arm-PCR of CDR3 regions and iRepertoire HTBI primers, TCR beta libraries were built. TCRdb re-derived calls from the multiplex PCR reads in MiXCR, one entry per CDR3 protein. The table includes about 610,000 distinct CDR3 sequences, around 16% detected once. These data were likewise used in another study, on T cells in Graves' hyperthyroidism and ophthalmopathy.

Source: peripheral blood mononuclear cells (PBMCs), taken at new diagnosis, from a patient treated with antithyroid drugs. All receptors derive from a man between 18 and 35 years old with Graves disease.

The chain links TRBV3-1 to TRBJ2-7; D gene unclear. CDR1 and CDR2 from the germline V gene are LGHDT and YNNKEL (reference sequence). Trimming removed 1 base at V and 6 bases at J, with 10 bases between. The CDR3 totals 13 residues. CDR3 nucleotides: TGTGCCAGCAGCCAAGTGGGTTTTCGCGAGCAGTACTTC. This encodes CASSQVGFREQYF.

This clonotype has a handful of counts. At one end, the junction sequence differs from germline, possibly due to a read error. J is TRBJ2-3 and V is TRBV2; the D gene is possibly TRBD2 (7 bases). This CDR3 has 16 residues. The germline V gene has CDR1 SNHLY and CDR2 FYNNEI. For the CDR3, the DNA is TGTGCCACCAGTGATTTGGGGGGGGCGCGTCCAGATACGCAGTATTTT. Protein product: CATSDLGGARPDTQYF.

This clonotype showed up many times. The chain carries TRBV5-1 and TRBJ2-7; D is ambiguous. V lost 5 bases, J lost 5 bases, and 14 bases lay in between. The CDR3 loop spans 13 amino acids. Germline V lookup: CDR1 SGHRS, CDR2 YFSETQ. CDR3 sequence (DNA): TGCGCCAGCAGTTTGCGACATCTTGACGAGCAGTACTTC. Its protein is CASSLRHLDEQYF.

This chain connects TRBV7-6 to TRBJ1-6; unclear D gene. V gave up 5 bases and J gave up 7 bases, with 6 bases separating them. The CDR3 length is 12 residues. Looked up from germline, CDR1 is SGHVS and CDR2 is FNYEAQ. The CDR3 reads CASSHPNSPLHF. The CDR3 DNA reads TGTGCCAGCAGCCACCCAAATTCACCCCTCCACTTT.

This clonotype has ten or more counts. CDR3 sequence (DNA): TGTGCCAGCAGTTTACGGGACAGGACCCCGTACAATGAGCAGTTCTTC. Translated, it gives CASSLRDRTPYNEQFF. V is TRBV27 and J is TRBJ2-1; 8 nucleotides match TRBD1. V lost 2 bases and J lost 4; bases outside the gene matches: 7. CDR1 MNHEY and CDR2 SMNVEV come from the germline V gene (reference sequence). The CDR3 consists of 16 residues.